These 25 T cell receptor beta chains share one sample of origin, sequenced in a study of cytomegalovirus exposure and HLA in healthy donors. The PCR was carried out with 60 Vbeta primers and 13 Jbeta primers. The repertoire was sequenced with immunoSEQ multiplex PCR; TCRdb's copy has only in-frame clones and lacks some. The data hold some 170,000 clones, with nearly 80% observed a single time. Input material: PBMCs. Receptor source: a female donor in good health and CMV-seronegative.

CDR3 amino acids: CASSAGLAGGGTDTQYF. The CDR3 bases are TGTGCCAGCAGCGCGGGACTAGCGGGAGGGGGCACAGATACGCAGTATTTT. V gene TRBV9 combines with J gene TRBJ2-3, with 16 bases matching TRBD2. The CDR3 runs to 17 residues. Germline V gene data show CDR1 as SGDLS and CDR2 as YYNGEE. Trimming removed 3 bases from V and 1 base from J; junction bases left unmatched: 2. Full variable domain (missing parts from reference TRBV9 and TRBJ2-3): DSGVTQTPKHLITATGQRVTLRCSPRSGDLSVYWYQQSLDQGLQFLIQYYNGEERAKGNILERFSAQQFPDLHSELNLSSLELGDSALYFCASSAGLAGGGTDTQYFGPGTRLTVL.

V and J are TRBV11-3 and TRBJ2-1; 9 bases align to TRBD1. This CDR3 is 13 amino acids long. J was trimmed by 6 bases and V by 6 bases; bases with no gene match: 3. From germline, CDR1 is SGHNT and CDR2 YENEEA. The CDR3 DNA reads TGTGCCAGCAGACCGACAGGGGGCAATGAGCAGTTCTTC. It translates to CASRPTGGNEQFF.

The chain joins TRBV30 to TRBJ1-1; D is undetermined. Germline CDR1 and CDR2: GTSNPN and SVGIG (reference sequence). Trimming stripped 7 bases from V and 2 bases from J, with 20 bases between. This CDR3 comprises 15 residues. CDR3 nucleotide sequence: TGTGCCTCGGTGGCACAGCCACCCATAAACACTGAAGCTTTCTTT. Translating it yields CASVAQPPINTEAFF.

J is TRBJ1-3 and V is TRBV5-1; D possibly corresponds to TRBD1 (6 bases). CDR3 length equals 17 residues. Looked up from germline, CDR1 is SGHRS and CDR2 is YFSETQ. V lost 4 bases, J lost 0 bases, and 17 bases lay in between. Here the CDR3 DNA reads TGCGCCAGCAGCACGCTAGGGGGTTCGAGCTCTGGAAACACCATATATTTT. It yields the protein CASSTLGGSSSGNTIYF.

The genes are TRBV19 and TRBJ2-3, with TRBD2 matching 7 bases. Germline CDR1 reads LNHDA; CDR2 reads SQIVND (reference sequence). V lost 4 bases to trimming and J lost 2 bases; unmatched junction nucleotides: 3. The CDR3 is 14 residues long. The CDR3 DNA reads TGTGCCAGTAGTAGAGCGGGGACCACAGATACGCAGTATTTT. Its translation: CASSRAGTTDTQYF.

The genes are TRBV5-4 and TRBJ2-1; 10 bases match TRBD2. The junction had 11 bases not matched to a gene; V was cut back by 0 bases and J by 8 bases. The germline CDR1 and CDR2 sequences are SGHNT and YYREEE (reference sequence). CDR3 length: 17 residues. CDR3 nucleotide sequence: TGTGCCAGCAGCTTGGTTATGTCAGCGGGAGGGCCAGATGAGCAGTTCTTC. Its translation is CASSLVMSAGGPDEQFF.

The chain is built from TRBV7-8 and TRBJ2-7, with a tentative D call TRBD2 (5 bases). The CDR3 has 15 residues. The V end was cut by 4 bases, the J end by 1 base, with 14 bases between. CDR1 and CDR2 (germline): SGHVS, FQNEAQ. The DNA for the CDR3 is TGTGCCAGCAGCTACGCTAGCATTGGTTCCTACGAGCAGTACTTC. Translating gives CASSYASIGSYEQYF.

The chain has TRBV9 and TRBJ2-1; D perhaps matches TRBD1 (5 bases). The germline CDR1 and CDR2 sequences are SGDLS and YYNGEE. Trimming removed 3 bases at V and 8 bases at J, with 12 bases between. The CDR3 spans 13 residues. The CDR3 loop reads CASSDSRGDEQFF. As DNA, the CDR3 is TGTGCCAGCAGCGACAGTAGGGGCGATGAGCAGTTCTTC.

The chain recombines TRBV30 with TRBJ1-3, with unresolved D. The CDR3 is made up of 12 amino acids. Trimming cost V 5 bases and J 1 base, with 6 bases left between them. The V gene's germline CDR1 is GTSNPN and CDR2 SVGIG (reference sequence). CDR3 DNA: TGTGCCTGGGACTCGTCTGGAAACACCATATATTTT. Amino acid sequence: CAWDSSGNTIYF. Full variable domain (outside the CDR3, taken from reference TRBV30 and TRBJ1-3): SQTIHQWPATLVQPVGSPLSLECTVEGTSNPNLYWYRQAAGRGLQLLFYSVGIGQISSEVPQNLSASRPQDRQFILSSKKLLLSDSGFYLCAWDSSGNTIYFGEGSWLTVV.

The J gene is TRBJ2-7, the V gene TRBV7-2, with 10 bases matching TRBD2. Germline trimming cut 5 bases from V and 0 bases from J; bases unmatched to any gene: 7. The CDR3 is made up of 16 amino acids. Germline V gene sequence: CDR1 SGHTA, CDR2 FQGNSA. The CDR3 DNA is TGTGCCAGCAGCCCGGGACTAGCGTCGAGCTCCTACGAGCAGTACTTC. Translating gives CASSPGLASSSYEQYF.

The genes are TRBV7-9 and TRBJ2-5; 7 bases are a match to TRBD1. V was clipped by 5 bases and J by 1 base; unmatched bases: 4. Germline V CDR1 and CDR2: SEHNR, FQNEAQ (reference sequence). The CDR3 loop spans 14 amino acids. The CDR3 DNA reads as TGTGCCAGCAGCCCGTGGACAGGCCAAGAGACCCAGTACTTC. Its protein is CASSPWTGQETQYF.

The rearrangement uses TRBV7-9 and TRBJ2-7, with TRBD2 matching over 11 bases. Germline values: CDR1 SEHNR, CDR2 FQNEAQ (reference sequence). The ends lost 6 bases at V and 4 bases at J; junction bases unmatched: 8. The length of the CDR3 is 15 residues. The CDR3 DNA reads as TGTGCCAGCAGACGTGAGGGGACTAGCGGATACGAGCAGTACTTC. This gives the protein CASRREGTSGYEQYF.

The rearrangement uses TRBV19 and TRBJ2-7; 10 bases are a match to TRBD1. The germline CDR1 and CDR2 sequences are LNHDA and SQIVND (reference sequence). The CDR3 covers 16 residues. With V trimmed by 3 bases and J by 2 bases, 7 bases remained unmatched. Here the CDR3 reads CASSIRSGQGAYEQYF. The CDR3 nucleotides read TGTGCCAGTAGTATCAGGTCCGGACAGGGGGCCTACGAGCAGTACTTC.

The rearrangement joins TRBV28 to TRBJ1-6; D remains unclear. The CDR3 has 12 residues. The V end was cut by 2 bases, the J end by 9 bases, with 5 bases between. Germline V gene sequence: CDR1 MDHEN, CDR2 SYDVKM. The CDR3 DNA is TGTGCCAGCAGTTTAAACACTTCACCCCTCCACTTT. Amino acid sequence: CASSLNTSPLHF.

On this clone: The junction departs from germline at one end; a sequencing error may be responsible. V and J are TRBV9 and TRBJ2-7; 7 bases match TRBD1. The CDR3 has 12 residues. CDR1 and CDR2 from the germline V gene are SGDLS and YYNGEE. CDR3: CASSGGTAEQCF. The CDR3, as DNA: TGTGCCAGCAGCGGGGGGACAGCCGAGCAGTGCTTC.

The rearrangement uses TRBV19 and TRBJ2-4; 7 nucleotides agree with TRBD1. CDR1 and CDR2 from the germline V gene are LNHDA and SQIVND (reference sequence). J lost 0 bases, V lost 5 bases, and 4 bases had no gene match. The CDR3 extends over 15 amino acids. CDR3 in amino acids: CASSSGGVAKNIQYF. The DNA of the CDR3 is TGTGCCAGTAGTTCAGGGGGAGTAGCCAAAAACATTCAGTACTTC.

V usage is TRBV7-2 and J usage is TRBJ2-7, with D perhaps matching TRBD2 (6 bases). This CDR3 spans 15 amino acids. Trimming left V 4 bases short and J 3 bases short, with 16 bases between. CDR1 and CDR2 from the germline V gene are SGHTA and FQGNSA. CDR3 protein: CASSSYSGAVYEQYF. In DNA, the CDR3 is TGTGCCAGCAGCTCCTATAGCGGAGCAGTCTACGAGCAGTACTTC.

The rearrangement links TRBV18 to TRBJ1-2, with 7 nucleotides matching TRBD1. This CDR3 contains 15 residues. V shed 2 bases, J shed 7 bases, and the junction held 10 bases outside the gene matches. Per the germline V gene, CDR1 is KGHSH and CDR2 is LQKENI. In DNA, the CDR3 is TGTGCCAGCTCACCAAATTGGGACAGTGAATTTGGCTACACCTTC. It specifies CASSPNWDSEFGYTF.

This chain connects TRBV6-5 to TRBJ2-7, with D perhaps matching TRBD1 (6 bases). CDR3 length: 14 amino acids. Trimming pared 8 bases from V and 3 bases from J, leaving 17 bases between. Germline-derived CDR1 and CDR2 are MNHEY and SVGAGI. CDR3 coding DNA: TGTGCCAGCGGAAAGCCCGGGACAAACTACGAGCAGTACTTC. Translating it yields CASGKPGTNYEQYF.

The chain employs TRBV6-1 and TRBJ2-7; 10 bases are a match to TRBD1. Losses at the gene ends were 1 base for V and 5 bases for J; bases not matched to a gene: 5. The V gene's germline CDR1 is MNHNS and CDR2 SASEGT. CDR3 length equals 15 residues. The CDR3: CASSEVDRGQDEQYF. CDR3 bases: TGTGCCAGCAGTGAAGTCGACAGGGGGCAAGACGAGCAGTACTTC.

On this clone itself: The junction does not match germline at one end; this may be a read error. The J gene is TRBJ2-5, the V gene TRBV7-7, with D perhaps matching TRBD2 (5 bases). The J call may not be correct, given that the DNA end is closer to TRBJ2-7. This CDR3 region has 15 residues. Germline V gene data show CDR1 as SSHAT and CDR2 as FNYEAQ (reference sequence). The CDR3 is CASSATTASLAEQYF. The CDR3, as DNA: TGTGCTAGCAGCGCTACAACGGCTAGCTTGGCCGAGCAGTACTTC.

V gene TRBV6-5 combines with J gene TRBJ2-5; maybe TRBD1 (5 bases). The last part of the DNA fits TRBJ2-7 better; the J call may be wrong. The germline CDR1 and CDR2 sequences are MNHEY and SVGAGI. This CDR3 comprises 15 residues. CDR3 nucleotide sequence: TGTGCCAGCAGTTTCCGACAGAACTTTCCCTACGAGCAGTACTTC. As protein: CASSFRQNFPYEQYF.

The chain joins TRBV7-2 to TRBJ2-2, with 8 nucleotides matching TRBD1. V shed 0 bases, J shed 5 bases, and the junction held 5 bases outside the gene matches. The CDR3 is 16 residues long. Per the germline V gene, CDR1 is SGHTA and CDR2 is FQGNSA. Here the CDR3 reads CASSLAAGGATGELFF. CDR3 nucleotide sequence: TGTGCCAGCAGCTTAGCGGCAGGGGGCGCGACCGGGGAGCTGTTTTTT.

The V call is TRBV21-1, the J call TRBJ2-2; TRBD2, as called in the table, went unchecked against the DNA. TRBV21-1 is a pseudogene. The CDR3 contains 20 residues. CDR3 in DNA: TGTGCCAGCAGCAAAGAGGGGGGACTCAGACTAGCGGGAGGGGTCGGGGAGCTGTTTTTT. Its protein product is CASSKEGGLRLAGGVGELFF.

The chain is built from TRBV6-5 and TRBJ2-5; tentatively, D is TRBD2 (6 bases). Germline loops: CDR1 MNHEY, CDR2 SVGAGI. Trimming removed 0 bases from V and 3 bases from J, with 11 bases in between. The CDR3 runs to 15 residues. The CDR3 DNA reads as TGTGCCAGCAGTTACTCGGCGGGGACCGAAGAGACCCAGTACTTC. Translated: CASSYSAGTEETQYF.